A selection of T cell receptor beta chains follows, all from one sample in a study of T cells in Graves' hyperthyroidism and ophthalmopathy. TCRdb reanalysed the multiplex PCR reads using MiXCR and keeps one entry per CDR3 protein. This sample yields about 52,000 distinct CDR3 sequences, of which less than 50% are seen a single time; approximately 9.1% belongs to the top ten. Sequencing used blood. The receptors were sampled from a woman in her forties or fifties with Graves' ophthalmopathy. CDR3s include the opening cysteine and the closing phenylalanine or tryptophan. A D gene is named only where the DNA matches it firmly. The size entry is marked missing in some rows and otherwise reads once, few, many or a size class.

D gene	V gene	clone size	J gene	CDR3 protein	CDR3 DNA
-	TRBV5-1	many	TRBJ2-1	CASSPGEQFF	TGCGCCAGCAGCCCAGGTGAGCAGTTCTTC
TRBD1	TRBV20-1	many	TRBJ1-3	CSAQTGTGTGNTIYF	TGCAGTGCTCAAACTGGGACAGGGACTGGAAACACCATATATTTT
-	TRBV19	many	TRBJ1-6	CASRETSGSPLHF	TGTGCCAGTAGGGAGACCTCGGGTTCACCCCTCCACTTT
TRBD2	TRBV10-2	-	TRBJ2-1	CASGLAGGYDNEQFF	TGCGCCAGCGGACTAGCGGGGGGGTACGACAATGAGCAGTTCTTC
-	TRBV10-3	medium-sized	TRBJ1-2	CATQDLGVSGYTF	TGTGCCACCCAGGACTTGGGCGTGAGTGGCTACACCTTC
TRBD1	TRBV10-3	-	TRBJ1-5	CAISETGGWQPQHF	TGTGCCATCAGTGAGACAGGGGGATGGCAGCCCCAGCATTTT
-	TRBV20-1	-	TRBJ1-1	CSLRAGAMNTEAFF	TGCAGTCTCCGAGCAGGAGCCATGAACACTGAAGCTTTCTTT
-	TRBV6-1	many	TRBJ2-1	CASSAGSVSYNEQFF	TGTGCCAGCAGTGCTGGATCAGTCTCCTACAATGAGCAGTTCTTC
TRBD1	TRBV7-9	many	TRBJ1-5	CASSPTGVSQPQHF	TGTGCCAGCAGCCCCACAGGGGTGTCTCAGCCCCAGCATTTT
-	TRBV9	-	TRBJ2-1	CASSIDTNSYNEQSF	TGTGCCAGCAGCATAGACACCAACTCCTACAATGAGCAGTCCTTC
-	TRBV6-1	many	TRBJ2-7	CASSPLRDSKDYEQYF	TGTGCCAGCAGTCCCCTCCGGGACTCGAAAGACTACGAGCAGTACTTC
-	TRBV6-6	many	TRBJ1-4	CASSYRVIEKLFF	TGTGCCAGCAGTTACAGGGTAATTGAAAAACTGTTTTTT
TRBD1	TRBV12-5	-	TRBJ1-5	CASGPQGAGNQPQHF	TGTGCTAGTGGTCCCCAGGGGGCGGGCAATCAGCCCCAGCATTTT
-	TRBV7-9	-	TRBJ1-1	CASSLGQVRITEAFF	TGTGCCAGCAGCTTGGGTCAGGTGAGGATCACTGAAGCTTTCTTT
-	TRBV27	few	TRBJ2-7	CASSLRTAYEQYF	TGTGCCAGCAGTTTGAGAACAGCCTACGAGCAGTACTTC
-	TRBV9	-	TRBJ1-2	CASSSRVDYGYTF	TGTGCCAGCAGTTCCAGGGTAGACTATGGCTACACCTTC
-	TRBV19	-	TRBJ2-3	CASSGAGADTQYF	TGTGCCAGTAGTGGGGCCGGGGCAGATACGCAGTATTTT